The 32 T cell receptor beta chains listed next were all sequenced from one sample in a study of immune evolution from preneoplasia to lung adenocarcinoma. Profiling relied on immunoSEQ multiplex PCR, and the TCRdb table lists in-frame clones only, not all of them. The sample shows 23,000 or so clones, around three quarters of them seen only once. Specimen: FFPE invasive lung adenocarcinoma tissue. The receptors were gathered from a person aged 55-75 years with lung adenocarcinoma.

The genes are TRBV9 and TRBJ2-3; possible D gene TRBD2, 6 bases. The germline V gene has CDR1 SGDLS and CDR2 YYNGEE. V shed 3 bases and J shed 3 bases, with 14 bases lying between them. CDR3 size: 15 residues. CDR3 region: CASSGFVGRTDTQYF. CDR3 DNA sequence: TGTGCCAGCAGCGGATTTGTCGGGAGAACAGATACGCAGTATTTT.

The chain couples TRBV7-9 to TRBJ1-1; D not resolved. Deletions cut 4 bases from V and 1 base from J, with 7 bases between. The CDR3 sequence is 13 residues long. Germline V gives CDR1 SEHNR, CDR2 FQNEAQ (reference sequence). CDR3 coding DNA: TGTGCCAGCAGCTCAAATCAGAACACTGAAGCTTTCTTT. Residues: CASSSNQNTEAFF.

The chain is built from TRBV15 and TRBJ2-5, with 10 bases lining up with TRBD1. The trim removed 2 bases at V and 3 bases at J, leaving 3 bases unmatched. This CDR3 is built from 15 residues. From germline, CDR1 is LNHNV and CDR2 YYDKDF (reference sequence). The CDR3 sequence: CATSRSGTGEETQYF. In DNA, the CDR3 is TGTGCCACCAGCAGATCGGGGACAGGGGAAGAGACCCAGTACTTC.

This chain uses TRBV5-1 with TRBJ1-4, with D maybe TRBD1 (5 bases). In germline, CDR1 is SGHRS, CDR2 YFSETQ. The CDR3 has 13 amino acids. Trimming cost V 4 bases and J 11 bases, with 15 bases left between them. CDR3 sequence (DNA): TGCGCCAGCAGCCTATACGGGGCCGCCAAACTGTTTTTT. This sequence encodes CASSLYGAAKLFF.

This chain links TRBV5-4 with TRBJ2-5; 7 bases align to TRBD2. The J segment lost 1 base and the V segment lost 9 bases, leaving 15 bases of the junction unmatched. The CDR3 runs to 16 residues. CDR1 is SGHNT, CDR2 YYREEE, per germline (reference sequence). This CDR3 reads CATQYPGGRGQETQYF. The CDR3 DNA is TGTGCCACCCAATATCCGGGGGGACGTGGCCAAGAGACCCAGTACTTC.

The gene calls are TRBV19 and TRBJ2-7, with D tentatively TRBD2 (6 bases). Germline lookup yields CDR1 LNHDA and CDR2 SQIVND (reference sequence). The CDR3 has 13 residues. Trimming cost V 5 bases and J 6 bases, with 14 bases left between them. DNA for the CDR3: TGTGCCAGTAGTCCGGGACTTCTTACCGAGCAGTACTTC. This encodes CASSPGLLTEQYF.

The gene calls are TRBV15 and TRBJ1-2, with D possibly TRBD1 on 5 matching bases. V gave up 3 bases and J gave up 6 bases, with 23 bases separating them. This CDR3 contains 17 residues. Germline loops: CDR1 LNHNV, CDR2 YYDKDF (reference sequence). CDR3 in DNA: TGTGCCACCAGCAGTCCCGCGGGGGAACTAGAAAGAAATGGCTACACCTTC. This sequence encodes CATSSPAGELERNGYTF.

J is TRBJ2-7 and V is TRBV7-2; 10 nucleotides agree with TRBD2. Germline V gene sequence: CDR1 SGHTA, CDR2 FQGNSA. The CDR3 is 16 amino acids. J gave up 1 base and V 1 base, and 4 bases lay outside the gene matches. The DNA for the CDR3 is TGTGCCAGCAGCTTAGGGATAGCGGGAGGTTCCTACGAGCAGTACTTC. Translated: CASSLGIAGGSYEQYF. The full variable domain, completed using reference TRBV7-2 and TRBJ2-7, is GAGVSQSPSNKVTEKGKDVELRCDPISGHTALYWYRQSLGQGLEFLIYFQGNSAPDKSGLPSDRFSAERTGGSVSTLTIQRTQQEDSAVYLCASSLGIAGGSYEQYFGPGTRLTVT.

The genes are TRBV28 and TRBJ1-1; D is possibly TRBD1 (5 bases). This CDR3 is built from 13 residues. CDR1 is MDHEN and CDR2 is SYDVKM in the germline V gene. Trimming left V 4 bases short and J 8 bases short, with 14 bases between. CDR3 region: CASSSPVTDEAFF. CDR3 nucleotide sequence: TGTGCCAGCAGTTCCCCGGTGACAGACGAAGCTTTCTTT.

V and J are TRBV6-1 and TRBJ2-3, with 8 nucleotides matching TRBD1. This CDR3 spans 14 amino acids. After removal of 9 bases from V and 6 bases from J, the junction contained 11 bases not matched to a gene. The germline V gene encodes CDR1 MNHNS and CDR2 SASEGT. This CDR3 reads CASTRQGRMDTQYF. CDR3 nucleotides: TGTGCCAGTACTCGACAGGGGCGTATGGATACGCAGTATTTT.

V usage is TRBV7-9 and J usage is TRBJ2-5; D not certain. CDR1 is SEHNR, CDR2 FQNEAQ, per germline (reference sequence). The CDR3 has 15 residues. Trimming pared 1 base from V and 1 base from J, leaving 10 bases between. The CDR3 protein is CASSLGSLLQETQYF. The CDR3 nucleotides read TGTGCCAGCAGCTTAGGCTCGTTGCTCCAAGAGACCCAGTACTTC.

The chain has TRBV14 and TRBJ1-2; D perhaps matches TRBD1 (6 bases). V was trimmed by 1 base and J by 3 bases, leaving 12 bases between them. CDR3 length equals 15 residues. Germline V lookup: CDR1 SGHDN, CDR2 FVKESK. The CDR3: CASSQGAGGDYGYTF. CDR3 DNA: TGTGCCAGCAGCCAAGGAGCCGGGGGCGACTATGGCTACACCTTC.

The chain is built from TRBV7-8 and TRBJ1-4; D is uncertain. The germline gives CDR1 SGHVS, CDR2 FQNEAQ. V gave up 2 bases and J gave up 8 bases, with 9 bases separating them. The CDR3 contains 13 residues. CDR3 sequence: CASSLNFGEKLFF. The CDR3 DNA reads TGTGCCAGCAGCTTAAATTTCGGGGAAAAACTGTTTTTT.

The rearrangement links TRBV4-2 to TRBJ1-4; D is perhaps TRBD1 (5 bases). Germline V lookup: CDR1 LGHNA, CDR2 YNFKEQ. This CDR3 is built from 14 residues. V lost 3 bases to trimming and J lost 0 bases, with 5 bases between them. The DNA of the CDR3 is TGTGCCAGCAGCCAGGGGGCAACTAATGAAAAACTGTTTTTT. As protein: CASSQGATNEKLFF.

This sequence joins TRBV5-1 and TRBJ2-1, with 9 bases aligning to TRBD2. This CDR3 is built from 15 residues. The junction had 6 bases not matched to a gene; V was cut back by 6 bases and J by 2 bases. Germline values: CDR1 SGHRS, CDR2 YFSETQ. The chain's CDR3 is CASIPGGGAYNEQFF. The DNA of the CDR3 is TGCGCCAGCATCCCGGGCGGGGGGGCCTACAATGAGCAGTTCTTC.

This rearrangement joins TRBV13 to TRBJ1-1; a possible D gene is TRBD1 (5 bases). The germline V and J ends were trimmed by 5 bases and 0 bases, with 7 bases remaining between them. The CDR3 is 13 amino acids. CDR1 is PRHDT and CDR2 is FYEKMQ in the germline V gene (reference sequence). This CDR3 reads CASSRQLNTEAFF. As DNA, the CDR3 is TGTGCCAGCAGCCGACAGTTGAACACTGAAGCTTTCTTT.

This chain joins TRBV7-8 and TRBJ1-5, with D hard to call. The CDR3 extends over 14 amino acids. V lost 1 base and J lost 4, with 8 bases in between. Germline CDR1 is SGHVS and CDR2 is FQNEAQ. In DNA form, the CDR3 reads TGTGCCAGCAGCTTAGTTCGGTCAAATCAGCCCCAGCATTTT. Its translation: CASSLVRSNQPQHF.

This clone was detected only a few times. V gene TRBV6-6 combines with J gene TRBJ1-2, with D possibly TRBD1 on 5 matching bases. The CDR3 is made up of 14 amino acids. V was clipped by 5 bases and J by 7 bases, with 17 bases between them. The germline V gene encodes CDR1 MNHNY and CDR2 SVGAGI (reference sequence). As DNA, the CDR3 is TGTGCCAGCAGTGCGTCCGGGGCCGGGGGTGGCTACACCTTC. It is translated as CASSASGAGGGYTF.

The chain links TRBV9 to TRBJ1-1; D is uncertain. CDR3 length equals 13 residues. Trimming cost V 0 bases and J 4 bases, with 7 bases left between them. The germline CDR1 and CDR2 sequences are SGDLS and YYNGEE. CDR3 DNA sequence: TGTGCCAGCAGCGTAGACCCTGGCACTGAAGCTTTCTTT. Amino acid sequence: CASSVDPGTEAFF. The full variable domain, in which reference TRBV9 and TRBJ1-1 provide the parts outside the CDR3, is DSGVTQTPKHLITATGQRVTLRCSPRSGDLSVYWYQQSLDQGLQFLIQYYNGEERAKGNILERFSAQQFPDLHSELNLSSLELGDSALYFCASSVDPGTEAFFGQGTRLTVV.

The V and J genes are TRBV7-9 and TRBJ2-2; D gene ambiguous. V shed 1 base and J shed 0 bases, with 6 bases lying between them. Germline-derived CDR1 and CDR2 are SEHNR and FQNEAQ (reference sequence). The CDR3 is made up of 15 amino acids. The CDR3 DNA reads TGTGCCAGCAGCTTAGTACAAGCGAACACCGGGGAGCTGTTTTTT. Protein: CASSLVQANTGELFF.

Only a few counts were recorded for this clone. J is TRBJ1-2 and V is TRBV6-6; the D gene is possibly TRBD1 (5 bases). The ends were cut back, 3 bases at V and 2 bases at J, with 10 bases in the middle. CDR1 and CDR2 from the germline V gene are MNHNY and SVGAGI (reference sequence). The CDR3 has 14 amino acids. This CDR3 is CASSYSGLNYGYTF. The CDR3 bases are TGTGCCAGCAGTTATTCGGGACTGAACTATGGCTACACCTTC.

This CDR3 reads CASSAEKNQPQHF. The CDR3 DNA follows: TGTGCCAGCAGTGCAGAAAAAAATCAGCCCCAGCATTTT. The chain links TRBV6-4 to TRBJ1-5; D ambiguous. V lost 4 bases and J 4 bases, leaving 8 bases between the germline ends. Germline V lookup: CDR1 MRHNA, CDR2 SNTAGT. This CDR3 has 13 amino acids.

This clone is large (0.1 to 1%) by share. The rearrangement uses TRBV7-9 and TRBJ2-5; the D gene is possibly TRBD2 (5 bases). V lost 4 bases and J lost 5, with 8 bases in between. The CDR3 extends over 12 amino acids. Germline values: CDR1 SEHNR, CDR2 FQNEAQ (reference sequence). As DNA, the CDR3 is TGTGCCAGCAGCTCCGGGATGGAGACCCAGTACTTC. Its protein is CASSSGMETQYF.

V gene TRBV5-1 combines with J gene TRBJ1-1, with D hard to call. Germline V gene sequence: CDR1 SGHRS, CDR2 YFSETQ. This CDR3 contains 17 residues. Deletions cut 4 bases from V and 1 base from J, with 20 bases between. CDR3 nucleotides: TGCGCCAGCAGCGGGATTCCAGGAGGAAGAACGAACACTGAAGCTTTCTTT. Protein sequence: CASSGIPGGRTNTEAFF.

The chain uses TRBV5-1 and TRBJ1-5; D unclear. This CDR3 is built from 14 residues. CDR1 is SGHRS and CDR2 is YFSETQ in the germline V gene. Deletions cut 3 bases from V and 3 bases from J, with 10 bases between. CDR3 protein: CASSSDGLNQPQHF. Written as DNA, the CDR3 is TGCGCCAGCAGCTCGGACGGACTCAATCAGCCCCAGCATTTT.

The chain recombines TRBV19 with TRBJ2-2; D not certain. CDR3 size: 13 residues. The germline V and J ends were trimmed by 4 bases and 5 bases, with 8 bases remaining between them. Germline values: CDR1 LNHDA, CDR2 SQIVND (reference sequence). As DNA, the CDR3 is TGTGCCAGTAGTACAATAGTGACCGGGGAGCTGTTTTTT. This encodes CASSTIVTGELFF. Full variable domain (outside the CDR3, taken from reference TRBV19 and TRBJ2-2): DGGITQSPKYLFRKEGQNVTLSCEQNLNHDAMYWYRQDPGQGLRLIYYSQIVNDFQKGDIAEGYSVSREKKESFPLTVTSAQKNPTAFYLCASSTIVTGELFFGEGSRLTVL.

The V call is TRBV29-1, the J call TRBJ2-1; 8 nucleotides agree with TRBD1. The CDR3 loop spans 18 amino acids. V dropped 7 bases and J dropped 0; count of bases not matched to a gene: 17. Germline V gene lookup returns CDR1 SQVTM and CDR2 ANQGSEA. CDR3 DNA: TGCAGCGCCCCGCACCGGGACAGGTTCAGGAGCTCCTACAATGAGCAGTTCTTC. Protein sequence: CSAPHRDRFRSSYNEQFF.

This rearrangement joins TRBV4-1 to TRBJ1-2; TRBD1 aligns across 7 bases. Looked up from germline, CDR1 is MGHRA and CDR2 is YSYEKL. CDR3 length equals 15 residues. V trimming: 0 bases; J trimming: 4 bases; junction bases outside the gene matches: 5. DNA for the CDR3: TGCGCCAGCAGCCAAGATGGACAGGTGATCTATGGCTACACCTTC. Its translation: CASSQDGQVIYGYTF.

This sequence joins TRBV6-1 and TRBJ2-3, with TRBD1 matching over 9 bases. Per the germline V gene, CDR1 is MNHNS and CDR2 is SASEGT. V lost 1 base and J lost 2; bases outside the gene matches: 4. The CDR3 has 16 amino acids. CDR3 loop: CASSEVGQGPTDTQYF. The CDR3 coding sequence is TGTGCCAGCAGTGAAGTAGGACAGGGGCCCACAGATACGCAGTATTTT.

The V and J genes are TRBV28 and TRBJ1-5; D is perhaps TRBD1 (5 bases). This CDR3 comprises 13 residues. The V gene's germline CDR1 is MDHEN and CDR2 SYDVKM. The V end was cut by 8 bases, the J end by 0 bases, with 8 bases between. The CDR3 loop reads CASGGDSNQPQHF. As DNA, the CDR3 is TGTGCCAGCGGGGGAGATAGCAATCAGCCCCAGCATTTT.

This clone was counted a few times. V is TRBV6-5 and J is TRBJ2-2, with TRBD1 identical over 8 bases. Germline loops: CDR1 MNHEY, CDR2 SVGAGI. The CDR3 runs 15 residues. The junction had 10 bases not matched to a gene; V was cut back by 8 bases and J by 5 bases. CDR3: CASRRGGQDTGELFF. The CDR3 DNA reads as TGTGCCAGCCGTCGAGGGGGACAGGATACCGGGGAGCTGTTTTTT.

The chain links TRBV15 to TRBJ2-3; D may correspond to TRBD1 or TRBD2 (5 bases each). This CDR3 is built from 14 residues. Trimming took off 1 base at V and 2 bases at J, with 7 bases between the two ends. Germline assignment: CDR1 LNHNV and CDR2 YYDKDF (reference sequence). The CDR3 is CATSRGGTTDTQYF. The CDR3 DNA reads as TGTGCCACCAGCAGAGGGGGGACCACAGATACGCAGTATTTT.